The 9 T cell receptor beta chains below all came from one sample that was sequenced in a study of OX40 agonist ivuxolimab in advanced cancers. Clones were sequenced by immunoSEQ multiplex PCR, and TCRdb holds only the in-frame ones, with some missing. This table has under 90,000 clones, about 93% appearing once. Sequenced material: CD4+ or CD8+ T cells sorted from blood, taken in a trial of the OX40 agonist ivuxolimab. All receptors derive from an adult with an advanced solid tumor such as melanoma, head and neck, liver or kidney cancer.

The table lists this clone with a count of one. The chain carries TRBV7-6 and TRBJ2-5; D gene ambiguous. V was pared by 7 bases and J by 1 base, with 10 bases between. This CDR3 has 13 residues. Per germline, CDR1 SGHVS and CDR2 FNYEAQ. The chain's CDR3 is CASTPPAQETQYF. In nucleotides, the CDR3 is TGTGCCAGCACCCCACCTGCCCAAGAGACCCAGTACTTC.

The chain carries TRBV9 and TRBJ2-7; possible D gene TRBD2, 6 bases. The CDR3 totals 15 residues. Trimming took off 4 bases at V and 3 bases at J, with 17 bases between the two ends. From germline, CDR1 is SGDLS and CDR2 YYNGEE. CDR3 sequence reads: CASSPESGLLYEQYF. The CDR3 nucleotides are TGTGCCAGCAGCCCTGAAAGTGGACTACTCTACGAGCAGTACTTC.

The rearrangement uses TRBV7-8 and TRBJ2-1, with TRBD2 matching over 11 bases. CDR1 is SGHVS and CDR2 is FQNEAQ in the germline V gene. This CDR3 is built from 17 residues. Trimming removed 1 base from V and 4 bases from J; junction bases left unmatched: 6. CDR3 sequence: CASSLGPGTSGYNEQFF. CDR3 coding DNA: TGTGCCAGCAGCTTAGGACCCGGGACTAGCGGATACAATGAGCAGTTCTTC.

The genes are TRBV7-9 and TRBJ2-2; no reliable D call. Looked up from germline, CDR1 is SEHNR and CDR2 is FQNEAQ (reference sequence). The CDR3 is made up of 15 amino acids. Trimming removed 5 bases from V and 6 bases from J, with 16 bases in between. The CDR3, as DNA: TGTGCCAGCAGCCCAGAGTTGGGCAATCCCGGGGAGCTGTTTTTT. It encodes CASSPELGNPGELFF.

The rearrangement links TRBV15 to TRBJ1-4; no definite D call. Germline CDR1 reads LNHNV; CDR2 reads YYDKDF (reference sequence). With 3 bases removed from V and 0 bases from J, the gap between germline ends came to 14 bases. CDR3 length equals 17 residues. In DNA form, the CDR3 reads TGTGCCACCAGCAGGCCAATCACCTTTGCAACTAATGAAAAACTGTTTTTT. It translates to CATSRPITFATNEKLFF.

Here the CDR3 DNA reads TGTGCCGCCTGGAGGAGCCCCCGTGAGACCCAGTACTTC. The encoded protein is CAAWRSPRETQYF. This chain connects TRBV30 to TRBJ2-5; possibly TRBD2 for D (5 bases). This CDR3 is built from 13 residues. Trimming pared 8 bases from V and 5 bases from J, leaving 18 bases between. Germline CDR1 is GTSNPN and CDR2 is SVGIG (reference sequence).

V usage is TRBV9 and J usage is TRBJ2-1, with D perhaps being TRBD1 or TRBD2 (5 bases each). Trimming stripped 7 bases from V and 6 bases from J, with 17 bases between. Germline assignment: CDR1 SGDLS and CDR2 YYNGEE. CDR3 length equals 14 residues. In DNA form, the CDR3 reads TGTGCCAGCGAGATAGGGGTAGAGGGCAATGAGCAGTTCTTC. Translating it yields CASEIGVEGNEQFF.

A few counts support this clone. This sequence joins TRBV7-9 and TRBJ1-1; D is unclear. The germline V and J ends were trimmed by 4 bases and 4 bases, with 10 bases remaining between them. Per germline, CDR1 SEHNR and CDR2 FQNEAQ (reference sequence). CDR3 length: 13 amino acids. The CDR3 DNA sequence: TGTGCCAGCAGCTCCCATTCAGCCACTGAAGCTTTCTTT. This gives the protein CASSSHSATEAFF.

This sequence joins TRBV9 and TRBJ2-2, with D possibly matching TRBD1 (5 bases). Germline CDR1 and CDR2: SGDLS and YYNGEE. The CDR3 covers 17 residues. Trimming took off 4 bases at V and 0 bases at J, with 16 bases between the two ends. CDR3 residues: CASSKGGASANTGELFF. For the CDR3, the DNA is TGTGCCAGCAGCAAGGGTGGGGCATCCGCGAACACCGGGGAGCTGTTTTTT.